This T cell receptor (beta chain) was sequenced in a study of T cell responses to AZD1222 COVID-19 vaccine. The V gene's germline CDR1 is LNHDA and CDR2 SQIVND (reference sequence). This CDR3 comprises 14 residues. Germline trimming cut 8 bases from V and 5 bases from J; bases unmatched to any gene: 6. Assay used: immunoSEQ multiplex PCR; TCRdb lists only in-frame clones, some missing. The sample lists about 200,000 clones, 93% seen once, with about 1% in the top ten. The chain joins TRBV19 to TRBJ1-6; TRBD1 aligns across 7 bases. Here the sequenced sample was peripheral blood, taken 28 days after the second AZD1222 dose. The TCR sequence derives from an adult who received the AZD1222 COVID-19 vaccine. CDR3 region: CASRRGQDNSPLHF. DNA of the CDR3: TGTGCCAGTCGTAGGGGGCAGGATAATTCACCCCTCCACTTT.